Below are 5 T cell receptor beta chains sequenced from a single sample in a study of vaccination and CD4 T cells after COVID-19 (dated by TCRdb to about 2022). The sample's time point label, in plain terms: late sampling 161 to 241 days after vaccination in a few convalescent patients. The treatment or condition label of this sample denotes: approximately 9-day PBMC culture with coronavirus spike peptide pools or control peptides (ViraFEST assay). Their target antigens are unknown. Library prep was done by PCR. Sequencer: Illumina iSeq 100. DNA from cultured CD4+ T cells was subjected to TCR sequencing with the Oncomine TCR Beta short-read assay at the Johns Hopkins FTIC core. TCRdb reprocessed the public reads (quality trimming at Q25 with fastp, clone calling with MiXCR) and kept in-frame beta chains. Rows merge per CDR3 protein into single entries with the most common DNA and genes. The sample table records some 21,000 distinct CDR3 sequences; more than 45% of these occur just once. About 13% of the sample is held by the ten biggest clonotypes.

Material: CD4+ T cells from blood, cultured in vitro, obtained about 7 months after SARS-CoV-2 vaccination. These receptors were obtained from a human donor who had recovered from COVID-19.

This clonotype appeared a single time. Compared with germline, one end of the junction differs, possibly owing to a read error. The chain combines TRBV7-2 with TRBJ2-7, with D possibly being TRBD1 (5 bases). This CDR3 spans 13 amino acids. Looked up from germline, CDR1 is SGHTA and CDR2 is FQGNSA. The CDR3 loop is CASSFNRRNEQYF. As DNA, the CDR3 is TGTGCCAGTAGCTTTAACAGGCGGAACGAGCAGTACTTC.

This clonotype was seen only a few times. V usage is TRBV20-1 and J usage is TRBJ1-6, with D perhaps TRBD1 (6 bases). V lost 6 bases to trimming and J lost 7 bases, with 16 bases between them. Germline CDR1 and CDR2: DFQATT and SNEGSKA (reference sequence). CDR3 size: 14 residues. CDR3 sequence (DNA): TGCAGTGCCGTCCGGGGGGCGGGCAATTCACCCCTCCACTTT. This encodes CSAVRGAGNSPLHF.

This chain joins TRBV20-1 and TRBJ2-1; tentatively, D is TRBD2 (6 bases). Germline assignment: CDR1 DFQATT and CDR2 SNEGSKA (reference sequence). V was clipped by 6 bases and J by 7 bases, with 19 bases between them. The CDR3 has 14 residues. The CDR3, as DNA: TGCAGTGCCCTGAAGGGAGTTCGGGGGAATGAGCAGTTCTTC. This codes for CSALKGVRGNEQFF.

The chain uses TRBV19 and TRBJ1-5; 8 bases are shared with TRBD1. Germline CDR1 reads LNHDA; CDR2 reads SQIVND (reference sequence). Unmatched junction bases numbered 9, after V lost 9 bases and J lost 2 bases. The CDR3 sequence is 15 residues long. For the CDR3, the DNA is TGTGCCAGCTCCGGACAGGGCCGGGGCAATCAGCCCCAGCATTTT. This translates into CASSGQGRGNQPQHF.

This clonotype has only a few counts. V and J are TRBV7-9 and TRBJ2-3; D is undetermined. CDR1 SEHNR and CDR2 FQNEAQ come from the germline V gene (reference sequence). The V gene lost 3 bases and the J gene lost 5 bases, with 12 bases spanning the gap. This CDR3 spans 14 amino acids. CDR3 sequence: CASSLAQEGDTQYF. DNA of the CDR3: TGTGCCAGCAGCTTGGCTCAGGAAGGAGATACGCAGTATTTT.